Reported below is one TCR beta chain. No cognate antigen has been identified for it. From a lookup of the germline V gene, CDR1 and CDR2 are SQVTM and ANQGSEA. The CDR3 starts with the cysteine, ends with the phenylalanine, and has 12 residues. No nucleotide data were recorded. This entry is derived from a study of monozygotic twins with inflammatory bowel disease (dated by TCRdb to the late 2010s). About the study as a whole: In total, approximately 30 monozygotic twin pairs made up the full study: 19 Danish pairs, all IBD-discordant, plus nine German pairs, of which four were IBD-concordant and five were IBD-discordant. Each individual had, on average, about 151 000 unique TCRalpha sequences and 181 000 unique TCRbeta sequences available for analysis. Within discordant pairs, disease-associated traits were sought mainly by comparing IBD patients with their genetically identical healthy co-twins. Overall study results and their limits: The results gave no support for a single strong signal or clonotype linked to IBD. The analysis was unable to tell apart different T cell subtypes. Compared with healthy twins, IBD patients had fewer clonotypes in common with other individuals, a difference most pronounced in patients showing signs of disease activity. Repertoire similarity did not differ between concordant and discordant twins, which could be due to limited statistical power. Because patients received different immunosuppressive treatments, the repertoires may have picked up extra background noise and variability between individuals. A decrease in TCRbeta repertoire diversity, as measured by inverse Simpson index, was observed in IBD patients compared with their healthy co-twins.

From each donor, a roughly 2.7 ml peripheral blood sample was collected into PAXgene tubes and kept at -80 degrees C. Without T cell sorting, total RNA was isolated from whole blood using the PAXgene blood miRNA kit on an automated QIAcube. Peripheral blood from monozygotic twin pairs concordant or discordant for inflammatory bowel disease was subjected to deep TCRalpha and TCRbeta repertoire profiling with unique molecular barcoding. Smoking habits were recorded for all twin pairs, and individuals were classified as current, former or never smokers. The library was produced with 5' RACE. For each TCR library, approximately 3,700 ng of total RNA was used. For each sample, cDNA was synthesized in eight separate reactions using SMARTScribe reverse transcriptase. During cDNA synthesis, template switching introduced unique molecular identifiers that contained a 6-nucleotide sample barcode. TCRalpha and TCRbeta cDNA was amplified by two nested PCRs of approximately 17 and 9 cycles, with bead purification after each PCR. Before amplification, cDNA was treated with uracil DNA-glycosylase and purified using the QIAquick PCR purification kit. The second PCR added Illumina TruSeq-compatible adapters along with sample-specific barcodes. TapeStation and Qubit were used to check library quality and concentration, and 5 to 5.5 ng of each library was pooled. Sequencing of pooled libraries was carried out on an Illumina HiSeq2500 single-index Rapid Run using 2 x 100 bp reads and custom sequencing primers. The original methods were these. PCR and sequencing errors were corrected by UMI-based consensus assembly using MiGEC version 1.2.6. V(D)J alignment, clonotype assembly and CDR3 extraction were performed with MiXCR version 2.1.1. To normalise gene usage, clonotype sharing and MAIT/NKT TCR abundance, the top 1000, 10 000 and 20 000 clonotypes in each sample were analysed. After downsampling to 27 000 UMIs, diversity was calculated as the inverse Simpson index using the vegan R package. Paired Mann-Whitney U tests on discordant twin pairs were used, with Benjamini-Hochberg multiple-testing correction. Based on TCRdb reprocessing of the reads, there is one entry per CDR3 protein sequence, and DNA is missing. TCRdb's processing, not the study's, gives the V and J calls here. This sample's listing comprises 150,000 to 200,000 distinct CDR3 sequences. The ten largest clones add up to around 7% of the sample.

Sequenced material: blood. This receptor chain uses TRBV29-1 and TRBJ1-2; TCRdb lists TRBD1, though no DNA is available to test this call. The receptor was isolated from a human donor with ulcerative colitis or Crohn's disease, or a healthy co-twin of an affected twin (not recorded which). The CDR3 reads CSGGQDRYDYTF. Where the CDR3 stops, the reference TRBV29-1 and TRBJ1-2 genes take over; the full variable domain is SAVISQKPSRDICQRGTSLTIQCQVDSQVTMMFWYRQQPGQSLTLIATANQGSEATYESGFVIDKFPISRPNLTFSTLTVSNMSPEDSSIYLCSGGQDRYDYTFGSGTRLTVV.